This TCR beta chain comes out of a study of human T cells and chemical hapten exposure. Overall study: Variation in per-sample TCR yields came mainly from small pooled library volume differences. Study conclusions and caveats: Significantly more large CDR3 similarity clusters were formed by expanded TCRs than by controls.

This clonotype was detected once. Its antigen is not known. The study used a library that attached unique molecular identifiers to individual cDNA molecules. Via MiXCR, TCRdb re-called the RACE reads, giving one row per CDR3 protein. The top ten hold 2% to 2.5% of the sample, which has 80,000 to 100,000 distinct CDR3 sequences, around 12% seen once. The CDR3 sequence is 18 residues long. Germline V CDR1 and CDR2: MDHEN, SYDVKM. V was clipped by 7 bases and J by 0 bases, with 19 bases between them. Specified time point: patch test 1, 2 weeks after DPC sensitization. Treatment noted: therapeutic diphenylcyclopropenone sensitization with weekly scalp DPC. Donors, patients with alopecia ranging from 18 to 70 years old and judged suitable for DPC, provided samples.

The source of this sequence is a woman aged 40 to 50 with alopecia areata. Some clones in this sample may be carry-over from other donors' samples. The starting material was whole blood, obtained in connection with sensitization to the hapten diphenylcyclopropenone (DPC). The chain combines TRBV28 with TRBJ1-6, with D unclear. In nucleotides, the CDR3 is TGTGCCAGCACCCCTGTCCCGCAGATTAGCTCCTATAATTCACCCCTCCACTTT. Encoded protein: CASTPVPQISSYNSPLHF.